Below, 21 T cell receptor beta chains from the same sample are listed, as sequenced in a study of T cells in Graves' hyperthyroidism and ophthalmopathy. Amplification of TCR beta CDR3 regions used RNA as the template. HTBI primers were used for first-round RT-PCR of the TCR CDR3. MiXCR, applied by TCRdb to the multiplex PCR reads, yields one record per CDR3 protein. This sample has around 540,000 distinct CDR3 sequences; 15% to 20% occur once, and the top ten carry around 28%. The sample was blood. The receptors originated from a woman aged 25-40 years with Graves' ophthalmopathy.

The chain employs TRBV6-1 and TRBJ2-3; 7 bases align to TRBD1. The V gene's germline CDR1 is MNHNS and CDR2 SASEGT. The V segment lost 8 bases and the J segment 4 bases; nucleotides outside the gene matches: 12. The CDR3 totals 15 residues. The CDR3 sequence: CASGTGQVPPDTQYF. The CDR3 DNA follows: TGTGCCAGCGGAACAGGACAGGTCCCCCCAGATACGCAGTATTTT.

The rearrangement uses TRBV29-1 and TRBJ1-5; 10 bases align to TRBD1. The CDR3 runs 14 residues. The V gene's germline CDR1 is SQVTM and CDR2 ANQGSEA. After removal of 4 bases from V and 6 bases from J, the junction contained 6 bases not matched to a gene. For the CDR3, the DNA is TGCAGCGTTGGGTGGGACAGGGGTGTTCAGCCCCAGCATTTT. It specifies CSVGWDRGVQPQHF.

There are many counts of this clonotype. The V and J genes are TRBV7-9 and TRBJ2-7; the D gene is possibly TRBD1 (6 bases). The germline V gene has CDR1 SEHNR and CDR2 FQNEAQ (reference sequence). The CDR3 spans 14 residues. V was shortened by 0 bases and J by 6 bases, with 12 bases between the two germline ends. CDR3 loop: CASSLAWTVGEQYF. CDR3 in DNA: TGTGCCAGCAGCTTAGCATGGACAGTGGGCGAGCAGTACTTC.

This rearrangement joins TRBV9 to TRBJ1-3; 9 bases fit TRBD1. The junction had 7 bases not matched to a gene; V was cut back by 0 bases and J by 0 bases. Germline values: CDR1 SGDLS, CDR2 YYNGEE. The CDR3 runs 18 residues. CDR3 in amino acids: CASSVEPGQGFSGNTIYF. CDR3 nucleotides: TGTGCCAGCAGCGTAGAGCCGGGACAGGGCTTCTCTGGAAACACCATATATTTT.

The table lists this clonotype with many counts. The CDR3 coding sequence is TGTGCCAGCGGAAGACCGACTTCACCCCTCCACTTT. It translates to CASGRPTSPLHF. The V and J genes are TRBV3-1 and TRBJ1-6, with no clear D. This CDR3 has 12 amino acids. The V end lost 8 bases, the J end lost 9 bases, and 11 bases lay between the germline ends. The germline V gene encodes CDR1 LGHDT and CDR2 YNNKEL (reference sequence).

This clonotype was observed a single time. The chain couples TRBV5-1 to TRBJ2-1; perhaps TRBD2 as D (6 bases). Germline values: CDR1 SGHRS, CDR2 YFSETQ. V lost 1 base, J lost 5 bases, and 13 bases lay in between. The CDR3 spans 15 residues. CDR3 amino acids: CASSLLASVDNEQFF. The CDR3 DNA reads as TGCGCCAGCAGCTTGTTGGCTAGCGTGGACAATGAGCAGTTCTTC.

This clonotype showed up many times. This chain links TRBV15 with TRBJ2-7, with TRBD1 matching over 7 bases. The CDR3 spans 14 residues. The junction had 4 bases not matched to a gene; V was cut back by 3 bases and J by 2 bases. Germline V gives CDR1 LNHNV, CDR2 YYDKDF (reference sequence). In DNA, the CDR3 is TGTGCCACCAGCAGGACAGGGAAGACCTACGAGCAGTACTTC. It codes for CATSRTGKTYEQYF.

The chain recombines TRBV7-2 with TRBJ2-1, with 7 bases lining up with TRBD2. Germline lookup yields CDR1 SGHTA and CDR2 FQGNSA. The CDR3 loop spans 14 amino acids. Unmatched junction bases numbered 7, after V lost 5 bases and J lost 6 bases. For the CDR3, the DNA is TGTGCCAGCAGCCCGGGATCGGGGGGCAATGAGCAGTTCTTC. Translation gives CASSPGSGGNEQFF.

Here the CDR3 DNA reads TGTGCCAGCAGTTTACAACACAACTACGAGCAGTACTTC. The encoded protein is CASSLQHNYEQYF. This sequence joins TRBV28 and TRBJ2-7; D not resolved. Germline CDR1 is MDHEN and CDR2 is SYDVKM. Trimming took 2 bases from V and 3 from J, leaving 8 bases between them. The CDR3 is made up of 13 amino acids.

Here the CDR3 DNA reads TGTGCCAGTAGTATTCACGATGGCACCGGGGAGCTGTTTTTT. Its translation is CASSIHDGTGELFF. The gene calls are TRBV19 and TRBJ2-2; unclear D gene. V dropped 3 bases and J dropped 4 bases, with 9 bases sitting between them. Germline V lookup: CDR1 LNHDA, CDR2 SQIVND (reference sequence). This CDR3 contains 14 residues.

The sample holds many counts of this clonotype. The chain employs TRBV6-1 and TRBJ1-1; maybe TRBD1 (5 bases). Trimming left V 7 bases short and J 11 bases short, with 14 bases between. Germline V gives CDR1 MNHNS, CDR2 SASEGT. The length of the CDR3 is 11 residues. CDR3 amino acids: CASTQGVVAFF. Here the CDR3 DNA reads TGTGCCAGCACCCAAGGGGTAGTCGCTTTCTTT.

This sequence joins TRBV7-2 and TRBJ1-5, with D possibly being TRBD1 (5 bases). The V end lost 2 bases, the J end lost 7 bases, and 12 bases lay between the germline ends. In germline, CDR1 is SGHTA, CDR2 FQGNSA. This CDR3 is 14 amino acids long. This CDR3 is CASSLNRDYQPQHF. The CDR3, as DNA: TGTGCCAGCAGCTTAAACCGGGACTACCAGCCCCAGCATTTT.

The table lists this clonotype with many counts. The chain carries TRBV18 and TRBJ2-2; tentatively, D is TRBD1 (5 bases). Germline V gene data show CDR1 as KGHSH and CDR2 as LQKENI. The CDR3 extends over 15 amino acids. The V end lost 8 bases, the J end lost 0 bases, and 13 bases lay between the germline ends. CDR3 DNA sequence: TGTGCCAGCCGTCAAGCAGGGTCGAACACCGGGGAGCTGTTTTTT. This sequence encodes CASRQAGSNTGELFF. Full variable domain (missing parts from reference TRBV18 and TRBJ2-2): NAGVMQNPRHLVRRRGQEARLRCSPMKGHSHVYWYRQLPEEGLKFMVYLQKENIIDESGMPKERFSAEFPKEGPSILRIQQVVRGDSAAYFCASRQAGSNTGELFFGEGSRLTVL.

This clonotype was recorded many times. The V call is TRBV28, the J call TRBJ2-1; D gene uncertain. V lost 4 bases, J lost 4 bases, and 17 bases lay in between. Germline CDR1 MDHEN, CDR2 SYDVKM. This CDR3 has 16 residues. CDR3 loop: CASSSLDLPQYNEQFF. CDR3 bases: TGTGCCAGCAGTTCGTTAGACTTGCCGCAGTACAATGAGCAGTTCTTC.

This chain links TRBV29-1 with TRBJ2-7; TRBD1 is a possible D gene (6 bases). This CDR3 has 14 amino acids. CDR1 and CDR2 (germline): SQVTM, ANQGSEA. Trimming shortened V by 5 bases and J by 2 bases, and 16 bases separated the two germline ends. The CDR3 sequence: CSVPSIGGTYEQYF. CDR3 sequence (DNA): TGCAGCGTTCCTTCTATTGGGGGCACCTACGAGCAGTACTTC.

V usage is TRBV4-2 and J usage is TRBJ2-1, with no clear D. V was trimmed by 1 base and J by 6 bases, leaving 10 bases between them. Germline V gene sequence: CDR1 LGHNA, CDR2 YNFKEQ. The CDR3 is made up of 14 amino acids. CDR3 in amino acids: CASSQVGRINEQFF. The CDR3 bases are TGTGCCAGCAGCCAAGTTGGACGGATCAATGAGCAGTTCTTC.

This clonotype has at least ten counts. This chain links TRBV6-1 with TRBJ1-1; 10 positions agree with TRBD1. The junction had 5 bases not matched to a gene; V was cut back by 6 bases and J by 4 bases. CDR1 is MNHNS and CDR2 is SASEGT in the germline V gene. The CDR3 consists of 14 residues. The CDR3 DNA reads TGTGCCAGCAGCGGGACAGGGGAAGGCACTGAAGCTTTCTTT. It specifies CASSGTGEGTEAFF.

Written as DNA, the CDR3 is TGCAGCGTTGAAGATTTAGGGAATGAAGCTTTCTTT. Protein product: CSVEDLGNEAFF. This chain links TRBV29-1 with TRBJ1-1; D gene uncertain. The CDR3 extends over 12 amino acids. Deletions cut 0 bases from V and 7 bases from J, with 9 bases between. Germline values: CDR1 SQVTM, CDR2 ANQGSEA.

In this sample, this clonotype turned up many times. V and J are TRBV11-2 and TRBJ2-2, with D hard to call. This CDR3 is built from 15 residues. Per the germline V gene, CDR1 is SGHAT and CDR2 is FQNNGV. V lost 1 base and J 3 bases, leaving 9 bases between the germline ends. The CDR3 bases are TGTGCCAGCAGCTTAGTCTCGCGTGACACCGGGGAGCTGTTTTTT. Amino acids: CASSLVSRDTGELFF.

CDR3 residues: CASSPGGQNTEAFF. CDR3 nucleotide sequence: TGTGCCAGCAGTCCCGGGGGCCAGAACACTGAAGCTTTCTTT. The rearrangement uses TRBV6-2 or TRBV6-3 and TRBJ1-1; the D gene is possibly TRBD1 (6 bases). In germline, CDR1 is MNHEY, CDR2 SVGEGT. The CDR3 consists of 14 residues. V was trimmed by 5 bases and J by 1 base, leaving 11 bases between them.

The J gene is TRBJ2-7, the V gene TRBV12-3 or TRBV12-4; 14 positions match TRBD2. V shed 6 bases and J 5 bases; nucleotides not matched to a gene: 15. The CDR3 has 18 residues. DNA for the CDR3: TGTGCCAGCAGCCCGGGAGCGACTAGCGGGAGGGCCTTTAACGAGCAGTACTTC. It specifies CASSPGATSGRAFNEQYF.